These T cell receptor beta chains were read from a single sample in a study of cytomegalovirus exposure and HLA in healthy donors. The assay was immunoSEQ multiplex PCR, and TCRdb's table has in-frame clones only and misses some. The sample consists of about 60,000 clones, roughly 80% of them appearing once. The source material was PBMCs. These receptors all stem from a young woman in good health and CMV-seronegative. The CDR3 runs from the conserved cysteine through the conserved F or W. A D gene is named only where the DNA matches it firmly. A clone size is listed for some rows: how often the clone was seen (once, few, many), or a class if it is expanded.

cdr3_length	v_call	j_call	d_call	clone_size	cdr3_aa	cdr3_nt
12	TRBV7-2	TRBJ2-7	NA	NA	CASSLAAYEQYF	TGTGCCAGCAGCTTAGCCGCCTACGAGCAGTACTTC
15	TRBV18	TRBJ2-7	TRBD2	NA	CGSSPPRGEGYEQYF	TGTGGCAGCTCACCACCCCGGGGGGAAGGCTACGAGCAGTACTTC
15	TRBV9	TRBJ1-1	TRBD1	NA	CASSVMGQGATEAFF	TGTGCCAGCAGCGTAATGGGCCAGGGGGCCACTGAAGCTTTCTTT
13	TRBV18	TRBJ2-5	TRBD1	NA	CASSGTAQETQYF	TGTGCCAGCTCAGGGACAGCTCAAGAGACCCAGTACTTC
16	TRBV7-2	TRBJ2-5	TRBD1	NA	CASRDELGDSQETQYF	TGTGCCAGCAGGGACGAACTGGGGGACAGTCAAGAGACCCAGTACTTC
15	TRBV11-1	TRBJ2-2	TRBD1	few	CASSFSGTGIGELFF	TGTGCCAGCAGCTTTTCCGGGACAGGGATCGGGGAGCTGTTTTTT
13	TRBV2	TRBJ1-4	NA	NA	CASNYRPGHELFF	TGTGCCAGCAATTACCGCCCGGGTCATGAACTGTTTTTT
14	TRBV11-3	TRBJ2-3	NA	NA	CASSLDGGTDTQYF	TGTGCCAGCAGCTTAGATGGGGGGACAGATACGCAGTATTTT
16	TRBV2	TRBJ1-6	NA	NA	CASRPGSGSYNSPLHF	TGTGCCAGCAGGCCAGGATCGGGATCCTATAATTCACCCCTCCACTTT
14	TRBV29-1	TRBJ2-3	TRBD2	few	CSETRGLAGGTQYF	TGCAGCGAGACAAGAGGACTAGCGGGAGGGACGCAGTATTTT
15	TRBV5-4	TRBJ2-5	TRBD1	NA	CASTSTGDRQETQYF	TGTGCCAGCACCTCGACAGGGGATAGGCAAGAGACCCAGTACTTC
12	TRBV5-4	TRBJ1-1	NA	NA	CASSPGASEAFF	TGTGCCAGCAGCCCCGGTGCTTCTGAAGCTTTCTTT
16	TRBV4-3	TRBJ1-4	NA	NA	CASSPNLDRFNEKLFF	TGCGCCAGCAGCCCCAATCTCGACAGGTTCAATGAAAAACTGTTTTTT
14	TRBV11-3	TRBJ1-1	NA	NA	CASSSQGQNTEAFF	TGTGCCAGCAGCTCCCAGGGTCAGAACACTGAAGCTTTCTTT
14	TRBV11-3	TRBJ1-2	NA	NA	CASSLVSVGHGYTF	TGTGCCAGCAGCTTAGTTAGCGTGGGTCATGGCTACACCTTC
16	TRBV5-1	TRBJ2-1	TRBD2	NA	CASSSTSAISYNEQFF	TGCGCCAGCAGCTCGACTAGCGCGATCTCCTACAATGAGCAGTTCTTC
15	TRBV25-1	TRBJ2-7	TRBD1	NA	CASSWRRQGSYEQYF	TGTGCCAGCTCCTGGAGGCGACAGGGCTCCTACGAGCAGTACTTC
16	TRBV9	TRBJ2-3	TRBD2	NA	CASSVDAGGPADTQYF	TGTGCCAGCAGCGTAGATGCGGGGGGGCCGGCAGATACGCAGTATTTT
15	TRBV11-2	TRBJ1-6	NA	NA	CASSVAGSYNSPLHF	TGTGCCAGCAGCGTAGCGGGCTCCTATAATTCACCCCTCCACTTT
14	TRBV7-9	TRBJ1-1	TRBD1	NA	CASSSLAGGTEAFF	TGTGCCAGCAGCTCCCTGGCAGGGGGCACTGAAGCTTTCTTT
15	TRBV7-9	TRBJ1-1	NA	NA	CASSPEDRMNTEAFF	TGTGCCAGCAGCCCAGAAGACAGAATGAACACTGAAGCTTTCTTT
14	TRBV7-8	TRBJ2-2	TRBD1	NA	CASRQDRPTGELFF	TGTGCCAGCAGACAGGACAGGCCCACCGGGGAGCTGTTTTTT
18	TRBV4-1	TRBJ1-1	NA	NA	CASSQEVGARGKNTEAFF	TGCGCCAGCAGCCAAGAGGTGGGGGCAAGGGGGAAGAACACTGAAGCTTTCTTT
14	TRBV2	TRBJ1-5	NA	NA	CASTQGGSGQPQHF	TGTGCCAGCACCCAAGGGGGATCGGGTCAGCCCCAGCATTTT
15	TRBV28	TRBJ2-5	NA	few	CASVSGQGSQETQYF	TGTGCCAGCGTATCGGGGCAGGGGTCGCAAGAGACCCAGTACTTC
13	TRBV7-7	TRBJ1-1	TRBD1	NA	CASSADRDTEAFF	TGTGCCAGCAGCGCGGACAGGGATACTGAAGCTTTCTTT
14	TRBV6-5	TRBJ2-3	NA	NA	CASSYRGFTDTQYF	TGTGCCAGCAGTTACAGGGGTTTTACAGATACGCAGTATTTT
16	TRBV9	TRBJ1-1	NA	NA	CASSPPPGTSYTEAFF	TGTGCCAGCAGCCCCCCGCCCGGGACATCCTACACTGAAGCTTTCTTT
14	TRBV6-1	TRBJ2-7	TRBD2	NA	CASSVWDYSDEQYF	TGTGCCAGCAGTGTCTGGGACTATAGTGACGAGCAGTACTTC
19	TRBV4-3	TRBJ1-2	NA	NA	CASSQEGQGNIPPDDGYTF	TGCGCCAGCAGCCAAGAAGGCCAGGGGAATATCCCGCCAGATGATGGCTACACCTTC
15	TRBV5-8	TRBJ1-1	TRBD1	NA	CASSLSGGGSTEAFF	TGTGCCAGCAGCTTGTCAGGGGGCGGGAGCACTGAAGCTTTCTTT
14	TRBV10-3	TRBJ1-4	TRBD1	NA	CAISEDRGWEKLFF	TGTGCCATCAGTGAGGACAGGGGATGGGAAAAACTGTTTTTT
15	TRBV4-1	TRBJ2-1	NA	NA	CASSQAKTGSNEQFF	TGCGCCAGCAGCCAGGCTAAAACAGGGTCGAATGAGCAGTTCTTC
14	TRBV5-4	TRBJ1-2	NA	NA	CASSLDRPLYGYTF	TGTGCCAGCAGCTTGGACAGGCCCCTTTATGGCTACACCTTC
14	TRBV9	TRBJ2-2	NA	NA	CASSVAANTGELFF	TGTGCCAGCAGCGTTGCGGCGAACACCGGGGAGCTGTTTTTT
15	TRBV9	TRBJ2-1	NA	once	CASSARGGLYNEQFF	TGTGCCAGCAGCGCCCGCGGGGGCCTCTACAATGAGCAGTTCTTC
13	TRBV5-4	TRBJ1-1	TRBD1	NA	CASSRDRNTEAFF	TGTGCCAGCAGCCGGGACAGGAACACTGAAGCTTTCTTT
14	TRBV7-9	TRBJ2-3	NA	NA	CASSLDSHTDTQYF	TGTGCCAGCAGCTTAGACAGCCACACAGATACGCAGTATTTT
14	TRBV19	TRBJ2-2	NA	NA	CASSRSGNTGELFF	TGTGCCAGTAGTAGATCGGGAAACACCGGGGAGCTGTTTTTT
14	TRBV27	TRBJ1-5	NA	few	CASSLVRGNQPQHF	TGTGCCAGCAGCCTGGTAAGGGGGAATCAGCCCCAGCATTTT
14	TRBV6-6	TRBJ1-1	TRBD1	few	CASSHGQGNTEAFF	TGTGCCAGCAGTCACGGACAGGGGAACACTGAAGCTTTCTTT
15	TRBV27	TRBJ1-2	TRBD1	NA	CASSLSQGAGYGYTF	TGTGCCAGCAGTTTATCACAGGGGGCTGGATATGGCTACACCTTC
15	TRBV7-8	TRBJ1-2	NA	once	CASSLDGGGGYGYTF	TGTGCCAGCAGCTTAGATGGGGGCGGGGGCTATGGCTACACCTTC
16	TRBV9	TRBJ1-4	TRBD1	few	CASSGPRQGDNEKLFF	TGTGCCAGCAGCGGACCGAGACAGGGGGATAATGAAAAACTGTTTTTT
14	TRBV6-5	TRBJ1-1	NA	NA	CASSPQVEGTEAFF	TGTGCCAGCAGTCCCCAGGTCGAGGGAACCGAAGCTTTCTTT
14	TRBV6-6	TRBJ1-5	NA	few	CDLGRRIGNQPQHF	TGTGATCTAGGGAGGAGGATTGGCAATCAGCCCCAGCATTTT